The 15 T cell receptor beta chains in this list originate from one sample, sequenced in a study of CD8+CD57+ T cells in acquired aplastic anemia. CD8+CD57+ cell expansion had been shown by flow cytometry in patients chosen for sequencing. Profiling that covered TCR beta VDJ and CDR3 relied on genomic DNA as its template. TCRdb reprocessed the reads with MiXCR, giving one entry per CDR3 protein. The sample holds around 250,000 distinct CDR3 sequences, approximately 82% seen once. The sample taken for sequencing was sorted CD4+, CD8+, or CD8+CD57+ T cells (not recorded which) from PBMCs. These receptors all stem from a human donor with aplastic anemia.

The J gene is TRBJ2-7, the V gene TRBV7-2; 10 bases are a match to TRBD1. Germline CDR1 is SGHTA and CDR2 is FQGNSA. The length of the CDR3 is 15 residues. The V gene end was trimmed by 1 base and the J gene end by 6 bases; junction bases not matched to a gene: 6. The CDR3 DNA reads TGTGCCAGCAGCTTAGTAAGGGACAGGGGATCCGAGCAGTACTTC. Amino acid sequence: CASSLVRDRGSEQYF.

This clonotype was picked up one time. Sequence at one end of the junction differs from germline and may be a read error. The J gene is TRBJ1-3, the V gene TRBV9; no clear D gene. From germline, CDR1 is SGDLS and CDR2 YYNGEE. The CDR3 is made up of 14 amino acids. The CDR3 spells CASSVGGSANTIYF. CDR3 coding DNA: TGTGCCAGCAGCGTAGGGGGTTCTGCAAACACCATATATTTT.

The CDR3 is CARSLERDGLVYGYTF. CDR3 coding DNA: TGTGCCAGAAGTCTGGAGAGGGACGGGCTCGTATATGGCTACACCTTC. This sequence joins TRBV5-3 and TRBJ1-2; a weak D match, TRBD1 (5 bases). TRBV5-3 is annotated as an ORF whose role is uncertain. Trimming took 5 bases from V and 5 from J, leaving 22 bases between them. CDR3 length equals 16 residues.

J is TRBJ2-7 and V is TRBV15; 10 bases are a match to TRBD1. V dropped 5 bases and J dropped 9; count of bases not matched to a gene: 10. This CDR3 has 14 amino acids. Germline loops: CDR1 LNHNV, CDR2 YYDKDF (reference sequence). The CDR3 DNA reads as TGTGCCACCAGCCTGGACAGGGGGACCTATACGCAGTACTTC. Translation gives CATSLDRGTYTQYF.

Details on this clonotype: One end of the junction varies from germline; a read error may be responsible. This chain links TRBV7-6 with TRBJ2-3; D is perhaps TRBD2 (6 bases). CDR3 size: 14 residues. CDR1 and CDR2 from the germline V gene are SGHVS and FNYEAQ. The CDR3 DNA is TGTGCCAGCAGCCCCGCTGTCCCGGGAGTCCACGAGCAGTTT. It is translated as CASSPAVPGVHEQF.

Of note for this clonotype: Its ends do not fully match the called genes, so a read error is possible. The CDR3 reads CASTRGTARGTRYF. As DNA, the CDR3 is TGTGCCAGCACCAGAGGCACAGCCCGCGGGACCCGGTACTTC. This rearrangement joins TRBV15 to TRBJ2-5; D may be TRBD2 (6 bases). This CDR3 contains 14 residues. Per the germline V gene, CDR1 is LNHNV and CDR2 is YYDKDF (reference sequence). Variable domain in full (rest from reference TRBV15 and TRBJ2-5): DAMVIQNPRYQVTQFGKPVTLSCSQTLNHNVMYWYQQKSSQAPKLLFHYYDKDFNNEADTPDNFQSRRPNTSFCFLDIRSPGLGDTAMYLCASTRGTARGTRYFGPGTRLLVL.

Comment on this clonotype: One end of the junction is discordant with germline, which a read error may explain. This rearrangement joins TRBV7-9 to TRBJ2-3, with TRBD2 matching 7 bases. This CDR3 spans 14 amino acids. From germline, CDR1 is SEHNR and CDR2 FQNEAQ (reference sequence). CDR3 residues: CASSLSASGAYEQF. CDR3 in DNA: TGTGCCAGCAGCTTATCAGCTAGCGGCGCCTACGAGCAGTTT.

The chain couples TRBV19 to TRBJ2-2; TRBD1 is a possible D gene (6 bases). Judging by the DNA end, TRBJ2-1 fits better; the J call may be wrong. This CDR3 is 13 amino acids long. CDR1 is LNHDA, CDR2 SQIVND, per germline (reference sequence). CDR3 in DNA: TGTGCCAGTAGTGATGGGGACATCCATGAGCAGTTCTTC. This gives the protein CASSDGDIHEQFF.

The chain couples TRBV2 to TRBJ2-5, with D perhaps TRBD1 (5 bases). The CDR3 consists of 17 residues. The V gene's germline CDR1 is SNHLY and CDR2 FYNNEI. With 3 bases removed from V and 12 bases from J, the gap between germline ends came to 29 bases. CDR3 region: CASSDGHRNQPQHSEYF. The DNA for the CDR3 is TGTGCCAGCAGTGATGGACATAGGAATCAGCCCCAGCATTCCGAGTACTTC.

The chain carries TRBV9 and TRBJ2-7; no reliable D call. The V gene's germline CDR1 is SGDLS and CDR2 YYNGEE. V gave up 1 base and J gave up 3 bases, with 11 bases separating them. The CDR3 sequence is 14 residues long. The DNA of the CDR3 is TGTGCCAGCAGCGTAATCGAAGCGCACTACGAGCAGTACTTC. Its translation is CASSVIEAHYEQYF.

Comment on this clonotype: The DNA is omitted, as the CDR3 cannot be located on it reliably, and the CDR3 follows TCRdb's listing. The J gene is TRBJ2-7, the V gene TRBV7-9; the D segment call TRBD1 is taken from the table without a DNA check. The CDR3 spans 16 amino acids, including both terminal residues. CDR1 and CDR2 (germline): SEHNR, FQNEAQ (reference sequence). The CDR3 sequence is CASSLVPGGLFFGQYV.

On this clonotype: The missing conserved phenylalanine or tryptophan at the end of this CDR3 makes a read error likely. The DNA is left out, because the CDR3 cannot be placed on it with certainty; the CDR3 is given as TCRdb lists it. The chain links TRBV7-9 to TRBJ2-5. Germline lookup yields CDR1 SEHNR and CDR2 FQNEAQ (reference sequence). The CDR3 sequence runs 13 residues, both termini included. CDR3 sequence reads: CASSDSSTLTNSI.

This rearrangement joins TRBV7-9 to TRBJ1-1; no clear D gene. The germline V gene encodes CDR1 SEHNR and CDR2 FQNEAQ (reference sequence). Trimming pared 3 bases from V and 14 bases from J, leaving 25 bases between. The CDR3 consists of 15 residues. The CDR3 bases are TGTGCCAGCAGCTTTCAACGAAGCGGGGAGAGTGAAGAGTTCTTT. The encoded protein is CASSFQRSGESEEFF.

The rearrangement links TRBV2 to TRBJ2-7, with 12 bases matching TRBD1. There are 15 residues in the CDR3. CDR1 is SNHLY and CDR2 is FYNNEI in the germline V gene. Trimming took 6 bases from V and 4 from J; bases not matched to a gene: 7. CDR3 nucleotide sequence: TGTGCCAGCAGAGGTCCGGGACAGGGGGCTTACGAGCAGTACTTC. This codes for CASRGPGQGAYEQYF.

About this clonotype itself: At one of its ends the junction is not consistent with the germline gene, which may arise from a read error. The chain carries TRBV7-8 and TRBJ1-1, with D hard to call. This CDR3 region has 15 residues. CDR1 SGHVS and CDR2 FQNEAQ come from the germline V gene. The CDR3 nucleotides are TGTGCCAGCAGCTTAGCGGTGACTCCCGATACTGAATCTTTCTTT. Translated: CASSLAVTPDTESFF. The entire variable domain, with the rest obtained from reference TRBV7-8 and TRBJ1-1, is as follows: GAGVSQSPRYKVAKRGQDVALRCDPISGHVSLFWYQQALGQGPEFLTYFQNEAQLDKSGLPSDRFFAERPEGSVSTLKIQRTQQEDSAVYLCASSLAVTPDTESFFGQGTRLTVV.